The next 29 T cell receptor beta chains were all read from a single sample in a study of blood T cell repertoires in COVID-19. The data were produced by immunoSEQ multiplex PCR, yet TCRdb's version contains in-frame clones alone and is incomplete. Among about 61,000 clones, roughly 90% were seen once, and the ten largest hold 4% to 6%. Sequences were obtained from peripheral blood. Receptors originate from a man older than 75 in a cohort sampled during active COVID-19.

The chain is built from TRBV7-2 and TRBJ1-1; 8 nucleotides line up with TRBD1. This CDR3 spans 15 amino acids. V was clipped by 5 bases and J by 3 bases; unmatched bases: 8. CDR1 SGHTA and CDR2 FQGNSA come from the germline V gene. CDR3 amino acids: CASSPGQGAYTEAFF. For the CDR3, the DNA is TGTGCCAGCAGCCCCGGACAGGGAGCGTACACTGAAGCTTTCTTT.

V is TRBV5-1 and J is TRBJ2-3; 10 nucleotides line up with TRBD1. Germline V gene lookup returns CDR1 SGHRS and CDR2 YFSETQ. The ends lost 6 bases at V and 4 bases at J; junction bases unmatched: 5. The CDR3 length is 14 residues. In DNA form, the CDR3 reads TGCGCCAGCACCACCGGACAGGGGGCAGATACGCAGTATTTT. As protein: CASTTGQGADTQYF. The full variable domain, in which reference TRBV5-1 and TRBJ2-3 provide the parts outside the CDR3, is KAGVTQTPRYLIKTRGQQVTLSCSPISGHRSVSWYQQTPGQGLQFLFEYFSETQRNKGNFPGRFSGRQFSNSRSEMNVSTLELGDSALYLCASTTGQGADTQYFGPGTRLTVL.

This clone appeared once. The chain uses TRBV30 and TRBJ2-7; unclear D gene. Germline V gene data show CDR1 as GTSNPN and CDR2 as SVGIG (reference sequence). V lost 0 bases, J lost 3 bases, and 15 bases lay in between. This CDR3 region has 15 residues. The CDR3 loop is CAWSVKSTSNYEQYF. CDR3 DNA: TGTGCCTGGAGTGTAAAATCTACGTCTAACTACGAGCAGTACTTC. The entire variable domain, with the rest obtained from reference TRBV30 and TRBJ2-7, is as follows: SQTIHQWPATLVQPVGSPLSLECTVEGTSNPNLYWYRQAAGRGLQLLFYSVGIGQISSEVPQNLSASRPQDRQFILSSKKLLLSDSGFYLCAWSVKSTSNYEQYFGPGTRLTVT.

V is TRBV3-1 (or the pseudogene TRBV3-2) and J is TRBJ1-2; possibly TRBD1 for D (6 bases). This CDR3 spans 14 amino acids. CDR1 and CDR2 (germline): LGHDT, YNNKEL (reference sequence). V lost 4 bases, J lost 4 bases, and 13 bases lay in between. CDR3 sequence reads: CASSLRGKGYGYTF. The CDR3 nucleotides are TGTGCCAGCAGCCTCAGGGGTAAAGGCTATGGCTACACCTTC.

The chain joins TRBV5-7 to TRBJ1-2; possibly TRBD1 for D (5 bases). TRBV5-7 is placed among ORFs of uncertain function. There are 15 residues in the CDR3. Trimming took 0 bases from V and 3 from J, leaving 12 bases between them. The CDR3 DNA sequence: TGTGCCAGCAGCTTGGGTCAGGGAGGATACTATGGCTACACCTTC. It encodes CASSLGQGGYYGYTF.

This clone was counted once. The chain links TRBV6-2 or TRBV6-3 to TRBJ2-7; 9 nucleotides match TRBD2. Per germline, CDR1 MNHEY and CDR2 SVGEGT. CDR3 length equals 15 residues. After removal of 6 bases from V and 5 bases from J, the junction contained 11 bases not matched to a gene. The CDR3 region has the DNA TGTGCCAGCAGCCCAGGAAGCGGGAGGACGGACGAGCAGTACTTC. Translating it yields CASSPGSGRTDEQYF.

This chain's CDR3 is CASSLNRGGNEQFF. The CDR3 region has the DNA TGTGCCAGCAGTTTAAACCGAGGAGGAAATGAGCAGTTCTTC. This chain joins TRBV27 and TRBJ2-1; D might be TRBD2 (5 bases). The CDR3 is 14 amino acids. The ends were cut back, 2 bases at V and 7 bases at J, with 12 bases in the middle. Germline values: CDR1 MNHEY, CDR2 SMNVEV (reference sequence).

The chain links TRBV3-1 (or the pseudogene TRBV3-2) to TRBJ2-5; TRBD2 is a possible D gene (5 bases). The germline V gene encodes CDR1 LGHDT and CDR2 YNNKEL (reference sequence). The CDR3 covers 16 residues. Trimming stripped 2 bases from V and 5 bases from J, with 18 bases between. DNA of the CDR3: TGTGCCAGCAGCCAAATTGGGAGCGTTCCTCGGGAGACCCAGTACTTC. Its protein is CASSQIGSVPRETQYF.

The chain is built from TRBV20-1 and TRBJ2-7; D is possibly TRBD2 (6 bases). Germline assignment: CDR1 DFQATT and CDR2 SNEGSKA (reference sequence). This CDR3 is 15 amino acids long. Trimming took off 3 bases at V and 0 bases at J, with 15 bases between the two ends. CDR3 nucleotide sequence: TGCAGTGCTAGTAGACCTAGCGAGAGCTCCTACGAGCAGTACTTC. Translated, it gives CSASRPSESSYEQYF.

The chain links TRBV7-9 to TRBJ2-4; 12 bases match TRBD2. CDR3 length: 18 amino acids. Germline V gene data show CDR1 as SEHNR and CDR2 as FQNEAQ (reference sequence). Germline trimming cut 2 bases from V and 2 bases from J; bases unmatched to any gene: 7. CDR3 residues: CASSLIGTSGQTKNIQYF. Here the CDR3 DNA reads TGTGCCAGCAGCTTAATCGGGACTAGCGGGCAGACCAAAAACATTCAGTACTTC.

The chain has TRBV11-3 and TRBJ2-2; TRBD1 agrees at 11 bases. The CDR3 runs 16 residues. The germline CDR1 and CDR2 sequences are SGHNT and YENEEA. V shed 2 bases and J 5 bases; nucleotides not matched to a gene: 4. In DNA, the CDR3 is TGTGCCAGCAGCTTATTCGGGACAGGGGGAACCGGGGAGCTGTTTTTT. This encodes CASSLFGTGGTGELFF.

The chain has TRBV7-8 and TRBJ2-7; 9 bases align to TRBD1. The germline gives CDR1 SGHVS, CDR2 FQNEAQ. J lost 0 bases, V lost 5 bases, and 14 bases had no gene match. CDR3 length equals 18 residues. As DNA, the CDR3 is TGTGCCAGCAGCCTAAAGGGCACAGGGGGCTGGAGCTCCTACGAGCAGTACTTC. Translated, it gives CASSLKGTGGWSSYEQYF.

V and J are TRBV7-9 and TRBJ1-4; 7 bases are shared with TRBD1. The CDR3 is 15 residues long. The ends lost 5 bases at V and 8 bases at J; junction bases unmatched: 11. From germline, CDR1 is SEHNR and CDR2 FQNEAQ (reference sequence). The chain's CDR3 is CASSSRQGVGEKLFF. In DNA form, the CDR3 reads TGTGCCAGCAGCAGTCGACAGGGAGTGGGGGAAAAACTGTTTTTT.

The CDR3 sequence is CASSARMKTNEKLFF. The CDR3 DNA sequence: TGTGCCAGCAGTGCGAGGATGAAAACTAATGAAAAACTGTTTTTT. The genes are TRBV2 and TRBJ1-4; no reliable D call. Germline V gene lookup returns CDR1 SNHLY and CDR2 FYNNEI. Trimming shortened V by 4 bases and J by 1 base, and 10 bases separated the two germline ends. There are 15 residues in the CDR3.

This chain joins TRBV27 and TRBJ1-1, with 9 bases aligning to TRBD1. The V gene end was trimmed by 6 bases and the J gene end by 11 bases; junction bases not matched to a gene: 10. The CDR3 extends over 13 amino acids. Germline CDR1 reads MNHEY; CDR2 reads SMNVEV (reference sequence). CDR3 sequence reads: CASRLNRGQAAFF. The CDR3 DNA sequence: TGTGCCAGCAGACTAAACAGGGGGCAGGCTGCTTTCTTT.

The chain joins TRBV5-1 to TRBJ1-3, with D possibly being TRBD1 (6 bases). Trimming pared 10 bases from V and 16 bases from J, leaving 27 bases between. The V gene's germline CDR1 is SGHRS and CDR2 YFSETQ. The CDR3 covers 13 residues. The CDR3 loop is CAHLPDRTCGKYF. The DNA of the CDR3 is TGCGCCCACCTACCGGACAGAACGTGCGGAAAGTATTTT. The full variable domain, its missing parts supplied by reference TRBV5-1 and TRBJ1-3, is KAGVTQTPRYLIKTRGQQVTLSCSPISGHRSVSWYQQTPGQGLQFLFEYFSETQRNKGNFPGRFSGRQFSNSRSEMNVSTLELGDSALYLCAHLPDRTCGKYFGEGSWLTVV.

The CDR3 coding sequence is TGTGCCAGCAGCGTAAACAGGGGGCCTGAGCAGTTCTTC. This gives the protein CASSVNRGPEQFF. This chain joins TRBV9 and TRBJ2-1; 9 bases line up with TRBD1. CDR3 length: 13 amino acids. The germline V gene has CDR1 SGDLS and CDR2 YYNGEE. Unmatched junction bases numbered 2, after V lost 1 base and J lost 9 bases. The whole variable domain, filled in from reference TRBV9 and TRBJ2-1, reads DSGVTQTPKHLITATGQRVTLRCSPRSGDLSVYWYQQSLDQGLQFLIQYYNGEERAKGNILERFSAQQFPDLHSELNLSSLELGDSALYFCASSVNRGPEQFFGPGTRLTVL.

The chain has TRBV7-3 and TRBJ2-1; TRBD1 agrees at 8 bases. The CDR3 covers 15 residues. The germline gives CDR1 SGHTA, CDR2 FQGTGA. Trimming took 4 bases from V and 6 from J; bases not matched to a gene: 8. CDR3: CASSSGQGLGNEQFF. CDR3 in DNA: TGTGCCAGCAGCTCCGGACAGGGTCTAGGCAATGAGCAGTTCTTC.

The J gene is TRBJ2-1, the V gene TRBV19, with 10 positions matching TRBD2. CDR1 is LNHDA and CDR2 is SQIVND in the germline V gene (reference sequence). The J segment lost 4 bases and the V segment lost 5 bases, leaving 11 bases of the junction unmatched. This CDR3 is 17 amino acids long. DNA of the CDR3: TGTGCCAGTAGTCCCCGTATAGCGGGAGGCCAATACAATGAGCAGTTCTTC. This gives the protein CASSPRIAGGQYNEQFF.

CDR3 sequence reads: CASSLGSSGGTVYEQYF. The CDR3 DNA follows: TGTGCCAGCAGCTTAGGCTCTAGCGGGGGGACCGTCTACGAGCAGTACTTC. This chain links TRBV7-6 with TRBJ2-7; 11 nucleotides align to TRBD2. This CDR3 comprises 17 residues. V gave up 1 base and J gave up 3 bases; unmatched junction bases: 8. Germline V gene data show CDR1 as SGHVS and CDR2 as FNYEAQ.

The chain has TRBV5-1 and TRBJ2-1, with TRBD1 matching 10 bases. Germline V CDR1 and CDR2: SGHRS, YFSETQ. The junction had 8 bases not matched to a gene; V was cut back by 4 bases and J by 7 bases. The CDR3 consists of 15 residues. CDR3 residues: CASSIGTGAWNEQFF. DNA of the CDR3: TGCGCCAGCAGCATAGGGACAGGGGCTTGGAATGAGCAGTTCTTC.

This clone was observed once. The V and J genes are TRBV5-5 and TRBJ1-4; D perhaps matches TRBD1 (5 bases). This CDR3 has 14 residues. Trimming removed 0 bases at V and 4 bases at J, with 7 bases between. Germline CDR1 is SGHKS and CDR2 is YYEKEE (reference sequence). CDR3 DNA sequence: TGTGCCAGCAGCTTGGGACAGCTTAATGAAAAACTGTTTTTT. Amino acids: CASSLGQLNEKLFF.

The chain uses TRBV19 and TRBJ1-2, with D unclear. Germline CDR1 is LNHDA and CDR2 is SQIVND (reference sequence). V lost 8 bases and J 4 bases, leaving 14 bases between the germline ends. This CDR3 is 13 amino acids long. For the CDR3, the DNA is TGTGCCAGTGAGGGTGCTCGAGGCTATGGCTACACCTTC. Translating gives CASEGARGYGYTF. The entire variable domain, with the rest obtained from reference TRBV19 and TRBJ1-2, is as follows: DGGITQSPKYLFRKEGQNVTLSCEQNLNHDAMYWYRQDPGQGLRLIYYSQIVNDFQKGDIAEGYSVSREKKESFPLTVTSAQKNPTAFYLCASEGARGYGYTFGSGTRLTVV.

The chain recombines TRBV6-5 with TRBJ1-1, with 9 bases that match TRBD1. CDR3 length equals 15 residues. J lost 2 bases, V lost 3 bases, and 4 bases had no gene match. The germline CDR1 and CDR2 sequences are MNHEY and SVGAGI. The CDR3 bases are TGTGCCAGCAGTTATGAAACAGGGGGCAACACTGAAGCTTTCTTT. Amino acid sequence: CASSYETGGNTEAFF.

The V call is TRBV7-9, the J call TRBJ1-1; D is ambiguous. V was cut by 5 bases and J by 3 bases, with 4 bases left in between. This CDR3 has 11 residues. Looked up from germline, CDR1 is SEHNR and CDR2 is FQNEAQ (reference sequence). The CDR3 DNA follows: TGTGCCAGCAGCCTCTACACTGAAGCTTTCTTT. It translates to CASSLYTEAFF.

This rearrangement joins TRBV7-6 to TRBJ1-3; the D is unclear. CDR3 length equals 17 residues. With 1 base removed from V and 0 bases from J, the gap between germline ends came to 13 bases. Germline CDR1 is SGHVS and CDR2 is FNYEAQ. Written as DNA, the CDR3 is TGTGCCAGCAGCTTAGATACCGGGATTTACTCTGGAAACACCATATATTTT. Translated, it gives CASSLDTGIYSGNTIYF.

V gene TRBV19 combines with J gene TRBJ1-1, with 7 nucleotides matching TRBD1. With 5 bases clipped from V and 1 base from J, the junction kept 4 bases outside the gene matches. Germline V lookup: CDR1 LNHDA, CDR2 SQIVND (reference sequence). CDR3 length: 14 residues. The CDR3, as DNA: TGTGCCAGTAGTCAGGACAGGTCGAACACTGAAGCTTTCTTT. It yields the protein CASSQDRSNTEAFF.

This chain connects TRBV30 to TRBJ2-5; possible D gene TRBD2, 7 bases. The germline V and J ends were trimmed by 3 bases and 5 bases, with 16 bases remaining between them. The germline gives CDR1 GTSNPN, CDR2 SVGIG (reference sequence). The CDR3 runs 14 residues. The CDR3, as DNA: TGTGCCTGGAGAAAGGGGGGGGGAGTGGAGACCCAGTACTTC. This translates into CAWRKGGGVETQYF.

The rearrangement joins TRBV11-2 to TRBJ1-1; possibly TRBD1 for D (5 bases). CDR3 length: 16 residues. Between the trimmed V and J ends, which lost 3 bases and 0 bases, there was a span of 14 bases. The germline V gene has CDR1 SGHAT and CDR2 FQNNGV. The CDR3 loop is CASSLGGSLMNTEAFF. The DNA of the CDR3 is TGTGCCAGCAGCTTGGGGGGGAGTCTTATGAACACTGAAGCTTTCTTT.